A single sample is the source of the 10 T cell receptor beta chains below, sequenced in a study of neurological immune-mediated disorders. TCRdb independently ran MiXCR on the 5' RACE reads; one entry per CDR3 protein. Found here are some 37,000 distinct CDR3 sequences, roughly 3.1% of them singletons; the top ten hold roughly 8.2%. Time point defined: longitudinal time-point 1 (baseline). Sample: PBMCs. These receptor sequences come from a woman aged 60 to 75 with multiple sclerosis.

This clonotype was counted many times. V gene TRBV3-1 combines with J gene TRBJ2-1, with 11 bases identical to TRBD1. V dropped 4 bases and J dropped 9; count of bases not matched to a gene: 5. The germline V gene encodes CDR1 LGHDT and CDR2 YNNKEL (reference sequence). This CDR3 has 14 amino acids. CDR3 coding DNA: TGTGCCAGCAGCCTTGGACAGGGGGCAGGTGAGCAGTTCTTC. This translates into CASSLGQGAGEQFF.

The chain recombines TRBV18 with TRBJ2-3; 9 bases map to TRBD2. The germline gives CDR1 KGHSH, CDR2 LQKENI. This CDR3 has 14 amino acids. Germline trimming cut 3 bases from V and 6 bases from J; bases unmatched to any gene: 4. In DNA form, the CDR3 reads TGTGCCAGCTCACCGGGGACTAGCTGGGATACGCAGTATTTT. This translates into CASSPGTSWDTQYF.

Many counts were recorded for this clonotype. This CDR3 is CASSLGQGRPEAFF. Written as DNA, the CDR3 is TGTGCCAGCAGCCTGGGGCAGGGGAGACCTGAAGCTTTCTTT. The genes are TRBV12-3 or TRBV12-4 and TRBJ1-1, with D possibly TRBD1 on 6 matching bases. Trimming stripped 6 bases from V and 6 bases from J, with 17 bases between. This CDR3 region has 14 residues.

In this sample, this clonotype turned up many times. The chain has TRBV2 and TRBJ1-1, with D unclear. The CDR3 consists of 14 residues. The V gene lost 4 bases and the J gene lost 0 bases, with 9 bases spanning the gap. Germline V gene sequence: CDR1 SNHLY, CDR2 FYNNEI. CDR3 amino acids: CASSGLGMNTEAFF. CDR3 in DNA: TGTGCCAGCAGTGGGTTAGGGATGAACACTGAAGCTTTCTTT.

The table lists this clonotype with many counts. The genes are TRBV12-3 or TRBV12-4 and TRBJ1-5; no definite D call. The ends were cut back, 3 bases at V and 7 bases at J, with 10 bases in the middle. This CDR3 comprises 13 residues. CDR3 protein: CASSFGERQPQHF. In DNA, the CDR3 is TGTGCCAGCAGTTTTGGGGAGCGGCAGCCCCAGCATTTT.

This clonotype is medium-sized. This chain's CDR3 is CASSGWDTDTQYF. CDR3 coding DNA: TGTGCCAGCAGCGGGTGGGACACAGATACGCAGTATTTT. The chain carries TRBV7-2 and TRBJ2-3; D call uncertain. CDR1 is SGHTA, CDR2 FQGNSA, per germline. V was shortened by 5 bases and J by 2 bases, with 8 bases between the two germline ends. CDR3 size: 13 residues.

The sample holds many counts of this clonotype. This sequence joins TRBV5-1 and TRBJ2-1, with TRBD2 as a possible D gene (5 bases). The CDR3 is made up of 15 amino acids. V gave up 4 bases and J gave up 0 bases, with 11 bases separating them. Germline-derived CDR1 and CDR2 are SGHRS and YFSETQ. The CDR3 nucleotides read TGCGCCAGCAGCCTCGGGGAGAGCTCCTACAATGAGCAGTTCTTC. Its protein product is CASSLGESSYNEQFF.

In its sample, this clonotype was seen many times. J is TRBJ1-5 and V is TRBV12-3 or TRBV12-4; the match to TRBD1 covers 8 bases. Trimming cost V 1 base and J 0 bases; bases outside gene matches: 8. The CDR3 is made up of 18 amino acids. In nucleotides, the CDR3 is TGTGCCAGCAGTTTAGTACAGGGGGGAAGATATAGCAATCAGCCCCAGCATTTT. Translating it yields CASSLVQGGRYSNQPQHF.

By sample share, this clonotype is medium-sized. The chain recombines TRBV20-1 with TRBJ1-3, with 12 bases identical to TRBD1. This CDR3 region has 13 residues. The J segment lost 12 bases and the V segment lost 4 bases, leaving 7 bases of the junction unmatched. Germline lookup yields CDR1 DFQATT and CDR2 SNEGSKA (reference sequence). The CDR3 DNA is TGCAGTGCTACCGGGACAGGGGGCGCAGGCATATATTTT. This codes for CSATGTGGAGIYF.

This clonotype was seen ten or more times. The rearrangement uses TRBV7-8 and TRBJ1-2; no clear D gene. This CDR3 has 16 amino acids. Germline lookup yields CDR1 SGHVS and CDR2 FQNEAQ. The V end was cut by 0 bases, the J end by 0 bases, with 11 bases between. The DNA of the CDR3 is TGTGCCAGCAGCTTAGCGCAGGATCGACCTAACTATGGCTACACCTTC. Amino acid sequence: CASSLAQDRPNYGYTF.